This T cell receptor (beta chain) was recovered during a study of T cells after posttransplantation cyclophosphamide. Study conclusions and caveats: Donor CD8+ memory clones often dominated recipient blood repertoires at later times. Tissue-infiltrating T cells from skin or gut overlapped little with blood T cells. Recipient CMV seropositivity and CMV reactivation strongly tracked TRB clonality.

This table comes from immunoSEQ multiplex PCR, and its TCRdb copy is limited to in-frame clones, with some not included. There are roughly 42,000 clones in the sample, none observed a single time. In this sample, this clone turned up many times. Antigen unknown. The ends were cut back, 10 bases at V and 0 bases at J, with 13 bases in the middle. The CDR3 runs to 14 residues. Germline assignment: CDR1 MDHEN and CDR2 SYDVKM. This related bone marrow graft donor gave peripheral blood on the day of marrow donation. V is TRBV28 and J is TRBJ1-5; tentatively, D is TRBD1 (6 bases). Sequences were obtained from PBMCs. The source of this sequence is a woman aged 50 to 65 in good health and a related stem cell transplant donor. In nucleotides, the CDR3 is TGTGCCACATGGGGGGGGCTTAGCAATCAGCCCCAGCATTTT. Residues: CATWGGLSNQPQHF.